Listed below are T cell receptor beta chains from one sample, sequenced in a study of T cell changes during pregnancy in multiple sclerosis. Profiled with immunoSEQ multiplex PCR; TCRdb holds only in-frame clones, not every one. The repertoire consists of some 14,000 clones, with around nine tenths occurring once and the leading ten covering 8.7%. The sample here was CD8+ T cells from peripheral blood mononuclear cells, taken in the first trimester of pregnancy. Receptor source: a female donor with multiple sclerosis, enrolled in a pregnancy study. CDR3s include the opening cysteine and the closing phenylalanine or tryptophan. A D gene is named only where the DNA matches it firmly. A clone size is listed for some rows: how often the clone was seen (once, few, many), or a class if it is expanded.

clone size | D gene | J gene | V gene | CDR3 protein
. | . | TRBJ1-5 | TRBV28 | CASNQDRPNQPQHF
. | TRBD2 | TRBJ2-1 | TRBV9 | CASSASGLAATNEQFF
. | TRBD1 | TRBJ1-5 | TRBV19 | CASSINRGINQPQHF
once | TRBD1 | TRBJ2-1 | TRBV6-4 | CASSERTGGYNEQFF
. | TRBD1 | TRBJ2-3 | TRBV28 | CASSLDPGTGYEDTQYF
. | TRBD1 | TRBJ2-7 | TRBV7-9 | CASSRDSQRIPYEQYF
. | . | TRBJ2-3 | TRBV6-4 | CASSDDPEGATDTQYF
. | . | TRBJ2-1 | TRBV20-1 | CSVLRTEQFF
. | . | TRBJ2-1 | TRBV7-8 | CASSTPGGAHYNEQFF
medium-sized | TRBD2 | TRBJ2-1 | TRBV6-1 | CASSEADGGAHEQFF
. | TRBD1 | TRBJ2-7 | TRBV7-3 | CASSLGQASSYEQYF
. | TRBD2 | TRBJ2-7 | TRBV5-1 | CASSVVAGGIYEQYF
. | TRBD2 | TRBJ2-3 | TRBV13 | CASSFRVGGEGDTQYF
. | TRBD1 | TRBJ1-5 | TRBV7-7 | CASSSTGGGVQPQHF
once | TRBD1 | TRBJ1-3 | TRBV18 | CASSPDRDSGNTIYF
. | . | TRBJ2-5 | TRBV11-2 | CASSSQETQYF
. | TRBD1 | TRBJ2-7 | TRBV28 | CASSRQGGTRTGYEQYF
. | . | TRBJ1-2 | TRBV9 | CASSVRQHYGYTF
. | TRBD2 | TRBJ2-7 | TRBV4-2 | CASSQLLAGGQDEQYF
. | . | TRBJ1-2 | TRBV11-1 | CASGYGGLGYTF
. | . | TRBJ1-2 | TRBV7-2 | CASSLVKGEGYGYTF
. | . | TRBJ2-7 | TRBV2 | CASSPRLDYEQYF
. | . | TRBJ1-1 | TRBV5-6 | CASSLGSPTEAFF
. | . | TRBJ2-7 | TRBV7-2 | CASSYPLFARGSNREQYF
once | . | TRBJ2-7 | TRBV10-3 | CAISEVSLYEQYF
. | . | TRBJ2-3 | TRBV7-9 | CASSPNRERFADTQYF
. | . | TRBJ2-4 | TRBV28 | CASSLRQGVGGLNIQYF
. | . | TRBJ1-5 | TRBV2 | CARERGANQPQHF
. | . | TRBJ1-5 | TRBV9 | CASSVESGFNQPQHF
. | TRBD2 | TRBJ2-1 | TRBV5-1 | CASSLAGGGPYNEQFF
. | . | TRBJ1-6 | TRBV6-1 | CASSEAAGHVNSPLHF